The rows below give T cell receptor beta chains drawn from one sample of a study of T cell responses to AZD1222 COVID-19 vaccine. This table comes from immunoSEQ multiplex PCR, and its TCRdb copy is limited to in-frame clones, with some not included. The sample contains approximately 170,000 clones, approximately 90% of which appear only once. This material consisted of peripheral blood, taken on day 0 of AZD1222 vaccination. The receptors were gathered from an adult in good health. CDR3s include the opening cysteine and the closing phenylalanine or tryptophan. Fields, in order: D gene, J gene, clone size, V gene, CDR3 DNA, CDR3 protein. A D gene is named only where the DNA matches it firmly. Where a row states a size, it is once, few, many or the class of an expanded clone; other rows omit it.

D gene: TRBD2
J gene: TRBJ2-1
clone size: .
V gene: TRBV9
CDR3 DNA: TGTGCCAGCAGCTCGCGGGGGGCCTTCCCCAATGAGCAGTTCTTC
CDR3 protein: CASSSRGAFPNEQFF

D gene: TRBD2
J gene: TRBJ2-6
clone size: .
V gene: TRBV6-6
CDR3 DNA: TGTGCCAGCATCCGCGGGGGGTCTGGGGCCAACGTCCTGACTTTC
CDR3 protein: CASIRGGSGANVLTF

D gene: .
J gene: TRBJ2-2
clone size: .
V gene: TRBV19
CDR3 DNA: TGTGCCAGTAGTAGTACCGGGACGGGGATGACCGGGGAGCTGTTTTTT
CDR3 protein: CASSSTGTGMTGELFF

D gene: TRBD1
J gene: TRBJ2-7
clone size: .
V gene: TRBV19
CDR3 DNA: TGTGCCAGTAGTTTTGATCGACAGGGGGCGACCGAGCAGTACTTC
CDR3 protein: CASSFDRQGATEQYF

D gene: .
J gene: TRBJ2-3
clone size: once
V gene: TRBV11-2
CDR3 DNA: TGTGCCAGCAGCTTAGTAAAGGCCAGCACAGATACGCAGTATTTT
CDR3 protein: CASSLVKASTDTQYF

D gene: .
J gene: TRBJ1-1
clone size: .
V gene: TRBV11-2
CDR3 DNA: TGTGCCAGCAGCACCAGTACAGGGACCAACGCTGAAGCTTTCTTT
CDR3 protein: CASSTSTGTNAEAFF

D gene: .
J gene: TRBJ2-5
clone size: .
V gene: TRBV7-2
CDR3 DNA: TGTGCCAGCAGAACCACTAGCATGAGGGCAGAGACCCAGTACTTC
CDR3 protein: CASRTTSMRAETQYF

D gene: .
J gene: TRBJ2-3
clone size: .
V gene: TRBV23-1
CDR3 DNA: TGCGCCAGCAGTCAATGGCTACGAGTGACTCATAAATCAAAGGCCACAGATACGCAGTATTTT
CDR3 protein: CASSQWLRVTHKSKATDTQYF

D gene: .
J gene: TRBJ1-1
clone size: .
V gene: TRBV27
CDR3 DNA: TGTGCCAGCAGTACCAAGACAGTTGCGAACACTGAAGCTTTCTTT
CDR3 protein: CASSTKTVANTEAFF

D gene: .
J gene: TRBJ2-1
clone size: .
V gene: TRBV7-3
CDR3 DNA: TGTGCCAGCAGCTTAAAAGAACTCGGCTTGGGGGATGAGCAGTTCTTC
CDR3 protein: CASSLKELGLGDEQFF

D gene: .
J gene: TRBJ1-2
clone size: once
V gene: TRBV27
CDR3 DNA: TGTGCCAGCAGTTTTGGACAGACCTACTATGGCTACACCTTC
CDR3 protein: CASSFGQTYYGYTF

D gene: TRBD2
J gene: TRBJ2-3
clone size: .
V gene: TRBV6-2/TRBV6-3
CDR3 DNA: TGTGCCAGCAGTTACGGGACTAGCCGCACAGATACGCAGTATTTT
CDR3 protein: CASSYGTSRTDTQYF

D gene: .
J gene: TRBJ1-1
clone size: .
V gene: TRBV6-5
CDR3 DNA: TGTGCCAGCACCACCCCAGGGGAAAACACTGAAGCTTTCTTT
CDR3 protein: CASTTPGENTEAFF

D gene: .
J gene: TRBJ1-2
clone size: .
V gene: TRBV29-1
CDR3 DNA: TGCAGCGTTGATTCGGGGCAAGGGGCCTATGGCTACACCTTC
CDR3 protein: CSVDSGQGAYGYTF

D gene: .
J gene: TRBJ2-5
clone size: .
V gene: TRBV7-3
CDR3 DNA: TGTGCCAGCAGCCCTCAGGGGGGGCCGCCGGAGACCCAGTACTTC
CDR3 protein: CASSPQGGPPETQYF

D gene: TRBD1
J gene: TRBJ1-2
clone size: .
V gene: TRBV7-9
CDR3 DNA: TGTGCCAGCAGCACAACCAGATATGACAGGGGGCACGGCTACACCTTC
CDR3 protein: CASSTTRYDRGHGYTF

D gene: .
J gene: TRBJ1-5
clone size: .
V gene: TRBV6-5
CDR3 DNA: TGTGCCAGCAGCCCAGGACGGGATAGCAATCAGCCCCAGCATTTT
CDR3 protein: CASSPGRDSNQPQHF

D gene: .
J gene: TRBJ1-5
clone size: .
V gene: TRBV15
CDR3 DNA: TGTGCCACCAGCAGAGATGATGGTAGCAATCAGCCCCAGCATTTT
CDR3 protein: CATSRDDGSNQPQHF

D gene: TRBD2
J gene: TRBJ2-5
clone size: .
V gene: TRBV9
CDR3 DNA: TGTGCCAGCAGCGTAGGGAATCGGGCAGGGACTAGGGGTTATGAGACCCAGTACTTC
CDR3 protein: CASSVGNRAGTRGYETQYF

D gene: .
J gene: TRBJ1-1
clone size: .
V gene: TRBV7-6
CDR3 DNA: TGTGCCAGCAGCCCGGTAAGGGGGGATCGGAACACTGAAGCTTTCTTT
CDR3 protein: CASSPVRGDRNTEAFF

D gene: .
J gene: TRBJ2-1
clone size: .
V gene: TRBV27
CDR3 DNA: TGTGCCAGCAGTTTCGGTCCAGGGGTCTCCAATGAGCAGTTCTTC
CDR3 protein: CASSFGPGVSNEQFF

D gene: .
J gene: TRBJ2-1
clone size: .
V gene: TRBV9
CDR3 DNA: TGTGCCAGCAGCGTAGAGGGGGGTGACTACAATGAGCAGTTCTTC
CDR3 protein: CASSVEGGDYNEQFF

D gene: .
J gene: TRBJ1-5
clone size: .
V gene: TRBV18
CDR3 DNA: TGTGCCAGCTCACCAGGGGTGAATCAGCCCCAGCATTTT
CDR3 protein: CASSPGVNQPQHF

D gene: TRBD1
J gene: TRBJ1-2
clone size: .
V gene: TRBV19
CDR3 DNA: TGTGCCAGTAGTCCAGGGACAGGGATTGGCTACACCTTC
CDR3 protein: CASSPGTGIGYTF

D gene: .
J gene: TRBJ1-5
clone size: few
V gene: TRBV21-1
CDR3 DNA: TGTGCCAGCAGCAAAGTCCAGGGGGCCCCTCCGGCGCCCCAGCATTTT
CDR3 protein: CASSKVQGAPPAPQHF

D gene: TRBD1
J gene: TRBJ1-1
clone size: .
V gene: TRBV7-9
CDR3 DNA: TGTGCCAGCAGCAGACAGGGCGGAATACCTGAAGCTTTCTTT
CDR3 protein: CASSRQGGIPEAFF

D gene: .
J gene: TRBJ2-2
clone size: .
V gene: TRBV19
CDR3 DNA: TGTGCCAGCGGACTGGGGAAGCGGGTAGACACCGGGGAGCTGTTTTTT
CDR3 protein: CASGLGKRVDTGELFF

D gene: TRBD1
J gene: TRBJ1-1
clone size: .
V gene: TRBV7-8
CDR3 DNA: TGTGCCAGCAGCTTAGGGGGGACAGCTTTGAACACTGAAGCTTTCTTT
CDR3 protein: CASSLGGTALNTEAFF

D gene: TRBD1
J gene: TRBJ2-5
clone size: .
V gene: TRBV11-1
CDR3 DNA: TGTGCCAGCAGCGTTACGTCCAGGGGGGAGACCCAGTACTTC
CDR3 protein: CASSVTSRGETQYF

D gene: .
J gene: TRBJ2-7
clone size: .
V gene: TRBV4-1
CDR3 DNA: TGCGCCAGCAGCCAAGTTCCGGGTAACACCTACGAGCAGTACTTC
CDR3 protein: CASSQVPGNTYEQYF

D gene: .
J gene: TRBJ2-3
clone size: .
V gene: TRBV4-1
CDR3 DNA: TGCGCCAGCAGCCTCCGGGACACACACACAGATACGCAGTATTTT
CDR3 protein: CASSLRDTHTDTQYF

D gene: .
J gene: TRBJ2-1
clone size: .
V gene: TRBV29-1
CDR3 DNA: TGCAGCGTTGTGCAGGGCGGGAATAGTGAGCAGTTCTTC
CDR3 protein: CSVVQGGNSEQFF

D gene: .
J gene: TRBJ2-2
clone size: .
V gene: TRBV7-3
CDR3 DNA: TGTGCCAGCAGCTTGAGTGGGGCTAGGGCCGGGGAGCTGTTTTTT
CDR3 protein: CASSLSGARAGELFF

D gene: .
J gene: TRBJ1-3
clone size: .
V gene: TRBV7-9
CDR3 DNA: TGTGCCAGCAGCCTCGAAGGATTCTCTGGAAACACCATATATTTT
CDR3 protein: CASSLEGFSGNTIYF

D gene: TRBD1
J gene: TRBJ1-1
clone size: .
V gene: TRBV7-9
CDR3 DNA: TGTGCCAGCAGCTTACAGGGGGCGTCAGCTGAAGCTTTCTTT
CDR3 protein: CASSLQGASAEAFF

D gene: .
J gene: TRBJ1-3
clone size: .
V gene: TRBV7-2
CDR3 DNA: TGTGCCAGCAGCCAAGATCTGGGGAACACCATATATTTT
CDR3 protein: CASSQDLGNTIYF

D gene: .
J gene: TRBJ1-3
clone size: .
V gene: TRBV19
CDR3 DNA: TGTGCCAGTAGTAAGGACTACTCTGGAAACACCATATATTTT
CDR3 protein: CASSKDYSGNTIYF

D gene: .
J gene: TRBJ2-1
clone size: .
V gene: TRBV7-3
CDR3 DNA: TGTGCCAGCAGCCCAGAACAGGCCAATGAGCAGTTCTTC
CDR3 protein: CASSPEQANEQFF

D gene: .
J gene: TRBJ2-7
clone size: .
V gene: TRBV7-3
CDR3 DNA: TGTGCCAGCAGCCTTAGGGGGGGCGGCTACGAGCAGTACTTC
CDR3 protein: CASSLRGGGYEQYF

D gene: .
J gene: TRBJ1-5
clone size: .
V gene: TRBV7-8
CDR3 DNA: TGTGCCAGCACCCCACAGGGACTTAATCAGCCCCAGCATTTT
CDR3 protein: CASTPQGLNQPQHF

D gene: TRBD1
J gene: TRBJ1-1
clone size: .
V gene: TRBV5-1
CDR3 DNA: TGCGCCAGCAGCTTAACAGGGGGCCCCACTGAAGCTTTCTTT
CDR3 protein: CASSLTGGPTEAFF

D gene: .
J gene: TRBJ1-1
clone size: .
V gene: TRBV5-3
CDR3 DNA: TGTGCCAGATCGGGGCAGACGAACACTGAAGCTTTCTTT
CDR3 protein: CARSGQTNTEAFF

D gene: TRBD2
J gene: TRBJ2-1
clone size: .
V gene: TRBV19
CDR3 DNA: TGTGCCAGTAGTATCTCTGGCGGGGGGGTTGAGTACAATGAGCAGTTCTTC
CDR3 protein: CASSISGGGVEYNEQFF

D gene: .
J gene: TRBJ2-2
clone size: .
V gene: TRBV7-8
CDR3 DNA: TGTGCCAGCAGCTTAGACACCGCGAACACCGGGGAGCTGTTTTTT
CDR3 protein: CASSLDTANTGELFF

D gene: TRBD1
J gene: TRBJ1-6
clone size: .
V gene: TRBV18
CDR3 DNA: TGTGCCAGCTCACCGGGCGGGACAGCGTCTAATTCACCCCTCCACTTT
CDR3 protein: CASSPGGTASNSPLHF

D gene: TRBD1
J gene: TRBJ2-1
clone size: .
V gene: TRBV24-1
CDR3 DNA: TGTGCCACCAGTGAGTCTCCCGGGACAGGGTATAATGATGAGCAGTTCTTC
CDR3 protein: CATSESPGTGYNDEQFF

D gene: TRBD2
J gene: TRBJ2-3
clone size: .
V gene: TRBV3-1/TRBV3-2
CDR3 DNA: TGTGCCAGCAGCCAAGAACTAGCGGGGGGCACAGATACGCAGTATTTT
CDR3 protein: CASSQELAGGTDTQYF

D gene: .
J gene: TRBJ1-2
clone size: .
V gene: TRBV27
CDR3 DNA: TGTGCCAGCAGTTTTGAGGGCTCCCATGGCTACACCTTC
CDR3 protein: CASSFEGSHGYTF

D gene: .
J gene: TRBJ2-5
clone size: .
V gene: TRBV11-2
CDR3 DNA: TGTGCCAGCAGCTTAATCGGCGAGACCCAGTACTTC
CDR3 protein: CASSLIGETQYF

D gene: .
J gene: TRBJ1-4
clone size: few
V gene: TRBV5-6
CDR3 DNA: TGTGCCAGCAGCTTGGCCGGGACAACTAATGAAAAACTGTTTTTT
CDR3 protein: CASSLAGTTNEKLFF

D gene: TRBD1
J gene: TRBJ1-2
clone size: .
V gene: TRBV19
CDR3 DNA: TGTGCCCGTCCAGGGACAGGGGTTGGAGGCTACACCTTC
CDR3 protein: CARPGTGVGGYTF

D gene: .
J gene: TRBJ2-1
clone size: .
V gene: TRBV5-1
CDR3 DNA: TGCGCCAGCAGCTTGGCCGTGGTTTATGAGCAGTTCTTC
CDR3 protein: CASSLAVVYEQFF

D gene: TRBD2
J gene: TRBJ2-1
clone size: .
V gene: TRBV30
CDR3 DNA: TGTGCCTGGAAGACCCCGGGACTAGTACCACCTTACAATGAGCAGTTCTTC
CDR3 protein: CAWKTPGLVPPYNEQFF

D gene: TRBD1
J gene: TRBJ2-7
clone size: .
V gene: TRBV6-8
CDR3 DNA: TGTGCCAGCAGGCGCCTCAGGGGGCCTCTGACCTACGAGCAGTACTTC
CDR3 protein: CASRRLRGPLTYEQYF

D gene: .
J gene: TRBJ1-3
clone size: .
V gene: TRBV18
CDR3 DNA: TGTGCCAGCTCACCACCAGGGGCTGCTGGAAACACCATATATTTT
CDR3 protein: CASSPPGAAGNTIYF

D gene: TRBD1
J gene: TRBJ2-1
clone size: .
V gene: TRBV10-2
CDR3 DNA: TGCGCCAGTAAAACAGGGGTCGAGCAGTTCTTC
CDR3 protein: CASKTGVEQFF

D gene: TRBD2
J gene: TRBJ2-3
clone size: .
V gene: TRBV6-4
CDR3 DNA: TGTGCCAGCAGCCTAAGAACTAGCGGGGGCACAGATACGCAGTATTTT
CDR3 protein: CASSLRTSGGTDTQYF

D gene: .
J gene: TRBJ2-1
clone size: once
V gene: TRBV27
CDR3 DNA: TGTGCCAGCAGTGCGCGGGGCACCTACAATGAGCAGTTCTTC
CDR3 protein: CASSARGTYNEQFF

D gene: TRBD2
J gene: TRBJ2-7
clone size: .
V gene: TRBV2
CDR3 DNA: TGTGCCAGCAGAGACGAGCGGGGGGCTCACGAGCAGTACTTC
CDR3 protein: CASRDERGAHEQYF

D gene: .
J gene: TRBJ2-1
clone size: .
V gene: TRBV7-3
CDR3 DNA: TGTGCCAGCAGCTTAGGAGACAGGTCAGATGAGCAGTTCTTC
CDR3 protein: CASSLGDRSDEQFF